This TCR beta chain was profiled in a study of cytotoxic CD8 clonotypes in ibrutinib-treated CLL. The V end lost 6 bases, the J end lost 6 bases, and 12 bases lay between the germline ends. Germline assignment: CDR1 MNHEY and CDR2 SVGAGI. The CDR3 has 13 residues. Measured with immunoSEQ multiplex PCR; TCRdb has only the in-frame clones, and not every one. The sample contains over 65,000 clones, 68% of which appear only once. This chain links TRBV6-5 with TRBJ2-1; no clear D gene. This clonotype originated in a human donor with chronic lymphocytic leukemia. Sequences were derived from PBMCs, sampled after 12 months of ibrutinib treatment. The CDR3 sequence: CASSPPQVNEQFF. CDR3 nucleotides: TGTGCCAGCAGCCCGCCCCAGGTCAATGAGCAGTTCTTC.